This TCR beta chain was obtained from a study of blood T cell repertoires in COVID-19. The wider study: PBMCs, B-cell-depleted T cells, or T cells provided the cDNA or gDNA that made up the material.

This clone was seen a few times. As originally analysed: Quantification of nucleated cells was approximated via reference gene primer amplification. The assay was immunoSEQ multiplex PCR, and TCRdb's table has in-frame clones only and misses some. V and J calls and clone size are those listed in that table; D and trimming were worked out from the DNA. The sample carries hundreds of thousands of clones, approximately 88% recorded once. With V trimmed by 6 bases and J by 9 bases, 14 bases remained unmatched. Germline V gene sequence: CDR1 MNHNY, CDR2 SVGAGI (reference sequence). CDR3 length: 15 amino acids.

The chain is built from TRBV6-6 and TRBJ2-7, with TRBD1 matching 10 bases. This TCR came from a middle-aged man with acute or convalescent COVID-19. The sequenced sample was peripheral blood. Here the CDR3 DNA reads TGTGCCAGCAGCAAAACCGGGACAGGGGAAAGGGTGCAGTACTTC. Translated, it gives CASSKTGTGERVQYF.